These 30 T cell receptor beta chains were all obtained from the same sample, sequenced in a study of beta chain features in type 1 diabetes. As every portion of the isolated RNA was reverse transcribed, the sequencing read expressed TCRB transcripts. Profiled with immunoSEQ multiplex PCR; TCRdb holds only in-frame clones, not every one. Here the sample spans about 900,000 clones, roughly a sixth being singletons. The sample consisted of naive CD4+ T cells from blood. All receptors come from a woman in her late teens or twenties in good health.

DNA for the CDR3: TGTGCCACCAGCAGACGAAAACTTCTTAGAAGTGAAAAACTGTTTTTT. Translated, it gives CATSRRKLLRSEKLFF. This chain connects TRBV15 to TRBJ1-4; D unclear. CDR1 is LNHNV, CDR2 YYDKDF, per germline (reference sequence). V lost 2 bases and J 7 bases, leaving 17 bases between the germline ends. The CDR3 loop spans 16 amino acids.

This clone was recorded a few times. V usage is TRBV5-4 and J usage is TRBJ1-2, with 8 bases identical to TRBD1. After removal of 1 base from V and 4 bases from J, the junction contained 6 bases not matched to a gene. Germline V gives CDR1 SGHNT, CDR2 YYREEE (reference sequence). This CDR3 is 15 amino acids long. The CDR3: CASSLKGQGIYGYTF. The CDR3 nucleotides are TGTGCCAGCAGCTTGAAAGGACAGGGTATCTATGGCTACACCTTC. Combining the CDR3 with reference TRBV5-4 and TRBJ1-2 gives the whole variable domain ETGVTQSPTHLIKTRGQQVTLRCSSQSGHNTVSWYQQALGQGPQFIFQYYREEENGRGNFPPRFSGLQFPNYSSELNVNALELDDSALYLCASSLKGQGIYGYTFGSGTRLTVV.

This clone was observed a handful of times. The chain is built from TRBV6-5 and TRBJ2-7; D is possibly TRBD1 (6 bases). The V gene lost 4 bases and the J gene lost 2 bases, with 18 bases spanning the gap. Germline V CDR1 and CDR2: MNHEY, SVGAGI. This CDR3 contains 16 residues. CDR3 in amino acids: CASSLAAARGPYEQYF. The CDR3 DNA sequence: TGTGCCAGCAGTTTAGCAGCGGCCAGGGGACCCTACGAGCAGTACTTC.

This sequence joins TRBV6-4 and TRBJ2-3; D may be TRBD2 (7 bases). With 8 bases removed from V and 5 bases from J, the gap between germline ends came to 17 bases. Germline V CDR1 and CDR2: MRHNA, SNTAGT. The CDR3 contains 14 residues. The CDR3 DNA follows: TGTGCCAGCTCAAGCCGGGGAGGGGGAGATACGCAGTATTTT. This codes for CASSSRGGGDTQYF.

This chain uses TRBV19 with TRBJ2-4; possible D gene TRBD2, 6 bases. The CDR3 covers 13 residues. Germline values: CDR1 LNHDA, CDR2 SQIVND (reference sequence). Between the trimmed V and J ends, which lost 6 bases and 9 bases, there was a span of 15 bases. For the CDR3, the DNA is TGTGCCAGTAGCGGAGGGCTCAGAGGCATTCAGTACTTC. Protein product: CASSGGLRGIQYF.

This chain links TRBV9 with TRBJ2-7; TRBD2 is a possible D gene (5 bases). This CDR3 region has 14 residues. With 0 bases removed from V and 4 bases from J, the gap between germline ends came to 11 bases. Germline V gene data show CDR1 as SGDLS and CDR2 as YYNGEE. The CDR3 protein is CASSVDAGWYEQYF. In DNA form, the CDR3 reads TGTGCCAGCAGCGTAGACGCGGGCTGGTACGAGCAGTACTTC.

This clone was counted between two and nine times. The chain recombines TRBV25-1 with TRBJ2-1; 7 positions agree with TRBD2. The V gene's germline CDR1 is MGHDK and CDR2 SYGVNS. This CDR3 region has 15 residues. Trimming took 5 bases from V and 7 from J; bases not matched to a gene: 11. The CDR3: CASSIRLAPWNEQFF. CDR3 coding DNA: TGTGCCAGCAGTATCCGACTAGCTCCTTGGAATGAGCAGTTCTTC.

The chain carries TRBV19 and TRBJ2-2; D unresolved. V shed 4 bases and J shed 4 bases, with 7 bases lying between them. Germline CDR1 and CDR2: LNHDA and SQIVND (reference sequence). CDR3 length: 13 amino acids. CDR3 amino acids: CASSTLVTGELFF. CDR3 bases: TGTGCCAGTAGTACTCTAGTCACCGGGGAGCTGTTTTTT.

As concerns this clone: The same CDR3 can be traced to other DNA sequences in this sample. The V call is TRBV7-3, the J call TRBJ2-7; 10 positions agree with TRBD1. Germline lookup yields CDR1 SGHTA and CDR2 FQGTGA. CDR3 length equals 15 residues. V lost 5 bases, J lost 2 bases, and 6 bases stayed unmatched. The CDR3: CASSLAGTGAYEQYF. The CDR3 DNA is TGTGCCAGCAGCCTAGCCGGGACAGGGGCCTACGAGCAGTACTTC.

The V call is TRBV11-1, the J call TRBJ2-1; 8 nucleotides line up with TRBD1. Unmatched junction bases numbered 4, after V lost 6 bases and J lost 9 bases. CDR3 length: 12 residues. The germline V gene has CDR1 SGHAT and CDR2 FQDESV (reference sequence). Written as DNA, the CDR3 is TGTGCCAGCAGTTGGACAGGGACTGAGCAGTTCTTC. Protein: CASSWTGTEQFF.

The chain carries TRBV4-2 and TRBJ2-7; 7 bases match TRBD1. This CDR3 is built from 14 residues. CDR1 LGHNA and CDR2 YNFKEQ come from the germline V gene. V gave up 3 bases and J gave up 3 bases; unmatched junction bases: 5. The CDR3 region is CASSHMTGNYEQYF. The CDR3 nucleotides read TGTGCCAGCAGCCACATGACAGGGAACTACGAGCAGTACTTC.

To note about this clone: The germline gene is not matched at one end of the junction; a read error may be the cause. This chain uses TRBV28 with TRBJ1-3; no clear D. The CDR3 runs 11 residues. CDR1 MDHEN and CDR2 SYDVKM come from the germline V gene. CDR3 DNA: TGTGCCAGCAACTCGGACCCTCCAATGAATTTT. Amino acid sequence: CASNSDPPMNF.

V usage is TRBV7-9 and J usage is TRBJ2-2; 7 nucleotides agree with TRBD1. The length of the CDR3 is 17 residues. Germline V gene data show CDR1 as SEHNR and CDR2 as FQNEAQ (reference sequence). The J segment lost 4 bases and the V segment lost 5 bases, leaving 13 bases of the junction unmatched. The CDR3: CASSPTTGSGGTGELFF. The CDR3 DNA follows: TGTGCCAGCAGCCCTACGACAGGGTCAGGAGGCACCGGGGAGCTGTTTTTT.

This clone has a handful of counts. CDR3 nucleotides: TGTGCCAGCAGTGACAGGGGGCTAGGTTGGTACGAGCAGTACTTC. Amino acid sequence: CASSDRGLGWYEQYF. The genes are TRBV6-6 and TRBJ2-7, with 10 bases matching TRBD1. Germline assignment: CDR1 MNHNY and CDR2 SVGAGI (reference sequence). The V segment lost 5 bases and the J segment 4 bases; nucleotides outside the gene matches: 8. The CDR3 consists of 15 residues.

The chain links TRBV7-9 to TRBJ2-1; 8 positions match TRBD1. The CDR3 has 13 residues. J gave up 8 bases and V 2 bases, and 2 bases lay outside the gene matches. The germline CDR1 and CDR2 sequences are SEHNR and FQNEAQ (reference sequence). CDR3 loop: CASSLQGAYEQFF. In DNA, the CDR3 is TGTGCCAGCAGCTTACAGGGGGCGTATGAGCAGTTCTTC.

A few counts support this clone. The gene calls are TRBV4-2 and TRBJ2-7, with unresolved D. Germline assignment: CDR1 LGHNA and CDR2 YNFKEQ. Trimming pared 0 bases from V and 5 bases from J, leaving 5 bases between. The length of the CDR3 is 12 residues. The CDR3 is CASSQDGHEQYF. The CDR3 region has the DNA TGTGCCAGCAGCCAAGATGGCCACGAGCAGTACTTC.

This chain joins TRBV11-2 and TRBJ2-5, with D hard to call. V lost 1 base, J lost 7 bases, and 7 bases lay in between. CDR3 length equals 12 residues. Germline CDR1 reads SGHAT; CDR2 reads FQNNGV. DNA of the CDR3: TGTGCCAGCAGCTTAGGAGAAGGGACCCAGTACTTC. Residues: CASSLGEGTQYF.

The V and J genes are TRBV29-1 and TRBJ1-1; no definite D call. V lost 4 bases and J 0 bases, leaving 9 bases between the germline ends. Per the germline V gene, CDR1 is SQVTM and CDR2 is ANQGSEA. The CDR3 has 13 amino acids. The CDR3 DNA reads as TGCAGCGTTGGAAGGGTCCTGAACACTGAAGCTTTCTTT. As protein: CSVGRVLNTEAFF.

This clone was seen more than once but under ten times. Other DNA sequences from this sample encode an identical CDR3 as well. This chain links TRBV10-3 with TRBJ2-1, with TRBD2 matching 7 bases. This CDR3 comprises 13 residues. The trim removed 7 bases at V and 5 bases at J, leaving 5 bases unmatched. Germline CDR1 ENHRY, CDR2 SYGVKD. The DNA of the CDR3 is TGTGCCATCACCGGGACTACTAACAATGAGCAGTTCTTC. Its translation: CAITGTTNNEQFF.

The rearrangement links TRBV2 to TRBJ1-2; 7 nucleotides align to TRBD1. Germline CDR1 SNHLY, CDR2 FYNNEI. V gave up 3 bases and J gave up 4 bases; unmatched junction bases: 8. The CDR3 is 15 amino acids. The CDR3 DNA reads TGTGCCAGCAGTGATGGGACCGACAGGGCCTATGGCTACACCTTC. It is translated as CASSDGTDRAYGYTF.

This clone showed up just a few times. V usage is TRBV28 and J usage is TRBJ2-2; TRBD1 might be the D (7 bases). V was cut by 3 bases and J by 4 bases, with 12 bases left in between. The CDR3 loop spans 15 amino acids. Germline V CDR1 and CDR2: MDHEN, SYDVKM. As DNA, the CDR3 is TGTGCCAGCAGTTTGGCGGGACAGAGCACCGGGGAGCTGTTTTTT. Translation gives CASSLAGQSTGELFF.

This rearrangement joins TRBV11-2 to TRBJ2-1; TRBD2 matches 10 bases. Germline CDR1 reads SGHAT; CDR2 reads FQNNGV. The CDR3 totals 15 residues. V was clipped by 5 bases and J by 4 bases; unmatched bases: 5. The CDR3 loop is CASSPSGGGYNEQFF. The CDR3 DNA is TGTGCCAGCAGCCCTAGCGGGGGTGGGTACAATGAGCAGTTCTTC.

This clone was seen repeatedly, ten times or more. CDR3 protein: CASSKAIGGQFF. The CDR3 nucleotides are TGTGCCAGCAGCAAAGCGATCGGTGGGCAGTTCTTC. V and J are TRBV21-1 and TRBJ2-1; the table gives TRBD2 as D, unverified against the DNA. TRBV21-1 is labeled a pseudogene. The CDR3 has 12 residues.

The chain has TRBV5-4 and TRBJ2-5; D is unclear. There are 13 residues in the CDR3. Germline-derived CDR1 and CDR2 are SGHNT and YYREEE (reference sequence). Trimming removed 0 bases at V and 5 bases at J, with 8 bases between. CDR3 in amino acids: CASSLGTSETQYF. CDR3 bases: TGTGCCAGCAGCTTGGGGACGTCGGAGACCCAGTACTTC.

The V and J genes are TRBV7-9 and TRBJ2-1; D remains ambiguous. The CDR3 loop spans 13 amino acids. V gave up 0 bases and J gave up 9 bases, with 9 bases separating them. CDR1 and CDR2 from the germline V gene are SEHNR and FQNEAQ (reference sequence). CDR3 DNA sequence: TGTGCCAGCAGCTTAGCAGGCTTCGGTGAGCAGTTCTTC. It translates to CASSLAGFGEQFF.

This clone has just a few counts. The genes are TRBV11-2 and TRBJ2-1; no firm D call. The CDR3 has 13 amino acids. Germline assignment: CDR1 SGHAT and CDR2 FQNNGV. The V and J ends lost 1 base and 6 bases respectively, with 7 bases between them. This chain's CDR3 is CASSLGPPNEQFF. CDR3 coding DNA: TGTGCCAGCAGCTTAGGCCCCCCCAATGAGCAGTTCTTC.

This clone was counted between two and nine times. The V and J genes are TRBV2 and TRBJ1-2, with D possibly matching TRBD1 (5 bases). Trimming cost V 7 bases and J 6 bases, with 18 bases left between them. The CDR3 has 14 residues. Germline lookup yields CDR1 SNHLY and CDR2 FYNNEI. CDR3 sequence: CASKVYRMGDGYTF. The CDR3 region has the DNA TGTGCCAGCAAGGTGTACAGGATGGGCGATGGCTACACCTTC.

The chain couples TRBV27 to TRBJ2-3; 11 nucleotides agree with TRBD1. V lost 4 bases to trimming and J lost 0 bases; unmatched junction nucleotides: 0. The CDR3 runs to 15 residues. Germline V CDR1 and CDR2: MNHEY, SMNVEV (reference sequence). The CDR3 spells CASSWDRGSTDTQYF. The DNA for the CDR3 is TGTGCCAGCAGTTGGGACAGGGGGAGCACAGATACGCAGTATTTT.

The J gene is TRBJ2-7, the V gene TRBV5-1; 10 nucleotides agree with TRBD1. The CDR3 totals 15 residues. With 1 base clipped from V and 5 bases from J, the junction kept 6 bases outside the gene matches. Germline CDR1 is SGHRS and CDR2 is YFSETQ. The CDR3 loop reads CASSLTRDRGNEQYF. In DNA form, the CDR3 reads TGCGCCAGCAGCTTGACGAGGGACAGGGGCAACGAGCAGTACTTC.

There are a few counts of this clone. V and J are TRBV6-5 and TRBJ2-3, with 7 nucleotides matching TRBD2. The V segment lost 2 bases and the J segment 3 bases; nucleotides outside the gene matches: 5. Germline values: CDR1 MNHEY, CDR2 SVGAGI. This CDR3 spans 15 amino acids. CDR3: CASSYGGSTTDTQYF. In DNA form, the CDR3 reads TGTGCCAGCAGTTACGGCGGGAGTACGACAGATACGCAGTATTTT.